These T cell receptor beta chains were read from a single sample in a study of blood T cell repertoires in COVID-19. This table comes from immunoSEQ multiplex PCR, and its TCRdb copy is limited to in-frame clones, with some not included. The sample lists tens of thousands of clones; about 91% were seen once. Sequenced sample: peripheral blood. The source of these receptors is a woman aged 50 to 65 with acute or convalescent COVID-19. Each CDR3 is given with its conserved first and last residue. The D gene is left open where the match is weak. Not all rows give a size; the values are once, few, many and, for expanded clones, a class.

abundance	v_gene	d_gene	j_gene	CDR3aa	CDR3nt
-	TRBV19	TRBD1	TRBJ2-2	CATQSGTGGPGELFF	TGTGCCACCCAATCTGGGACAGGGGGCCCCGGGGAGCTGTTTTTT
-	TRBV9	-	TRBJ1-6	CASSVVSQGSPLHF	TGTGCCAGCAGCGTAGTCTCCCAGGGTTCACCCCTCCACTTT
-	TRBV5-1	-	TRBJ2-2	CASSLGAPRYTGELFF	TGCGCCAGCAGCCTGGGGGCACCCCGATACACCGGGGAGCTGTTTTTT
few	TRBV7-2	-	TRBJ2-2	CASSLLSPNTGELFF	TGTGCCAGCAGCTTATTGAGTCCGAACACCGGGGAGCTGTTTTTT
-	TRBV7-2	TRBD1	TRBJ1-2	CASSLGGTDYGYTF	TGTGCCAGCAGCCTGGGCGGGACAGACTATGGCTACACCTTC
few	TRBV5-4	-	TRBJ2-3	CASRSSSFGGAGSDTQYF	TGTGCCAGCAGGTCAAGTTCCTTTGGAGGGGCGGGGTCAGATACGCAGTATTTT
-	TRBV24-1	TRBD1	TRBJ1-5	CATMMTGRNQPQHF	TGTGCCACCATGATGACAGGGCGGAATCAGCCCCAGCATTTT
once	TRBV25-1	-	TRBJ2-1	CASSEFGSYNEQFF	TGTGCCAGCAGTGAATTCGGGTCCTACAATGAGCAGTTCTTC
-	TRBV30	-	TRBJ2-1	CAWSVQAAFEQFF	TGTGCCTGGAGTGTTCAAGCGGCTTTTGAGCAGTTCTTC
-	TRBV5-1	TRBD1	TRBJ2-7	CASSASWDRGLYEQYF	TGCGCCAGCAGCGCCAGTTGGGACAGGGGGCTGTACGAGCAGTACTTC
-	TRBV5-6	-	TRBJ1-3	CASSLVGRGSYSGNTIYF	TGTGCCAGCAGCTTGGTGGGGCGTGGTTCTTACTCTGGAAACACCATATATTTT
-	TRBV9	TRBD2	TRBJ2-1	CASSERLAGGGNEQFF	TGTGCCAGCAGCGAGAGACTAGCGGGAGGTGGGAATGAGCAGTTCTTC
-	TRBV11-2	TRBD2	TRBJ2-3	CASSLATSGRTDTQYF	TGTGCCAGCAGCTTGGCGACTAGCGGGCGGACAGATACGCAGTATTTT
-	TRBV30	TRBD1	TRBJ1-5	CAWSRTGRRNQPQHF	TGTGCCTGGAGCCGGACAGGCCGCCGCAATCAGCCCCAGCATTTT
-	TRBV18	-	TRBJ2-2	CASQGADGGELFF	TGTGCCAGTCAGGGTGCTGACGGCGGGGAGCTGTTTTTT
-	TRBV12-3/TRBV12-4	-	TRBJ2-2	CASSFAGELFF	TGTGCCAGCAGTTTCGCCGGGGAGCTGTTTTTT
-	TRBV5-6	-	TRBJ2-7	CASSSSRGVYEQYF	TGTGCCAGCAGCTCCTCCAGGGGGGTCTACGAGCAGTACTTC
few	TRBV2	-	TRBJ1-5	CASTRLNSNQPQHF	TGTGCCAGTACCCGGTTGAATAGCAATCAGCCCCAGCATTTT
-	TRBV6-5	-	TRBJ2-5	CASSYGEQETQYF	TGTGCCAGCAGTTACGGGGAGCAGGAGACCCAGTACTTC
-	TRBV30	-	TRBJ1-5	CAWSNRGGAYQPQHF	TGTGCCTGGAGTAACCGGGGCGGGGCCTATCAGCCCCAGCATTTT
-	TRBV5-1	-	TRBJ2-2	CASSLAGANTGELFF	TGCGCCAGCAGCTTGGCGGGGGCGAACACCGGGGAGCTGTTTTTT
-	TRBV27	TRBD1	TRBJ1-6	CASSSRTGGNSPLHF	TGTGCCAGCAGCTCCCGGACAGGGGGGAATTCACCCCTCCACTTT
-	TRBV2	-	TRBJ1-6	CASKGSDNSPLHF	TGTGCCAGCAAGGGGTCCGATAATTCACCCCTCCACTTT
-	TRBV2	-	TRBJ1-1	CASRGHRDTEAFF	TGTGCCAGCAGGGGCCACCGCGACACTGAAGCTTTCTTT
-	TRBV5-6	-	TRBJ1-1	CASSWGWKGGTEAFF	TGTGCCAGCAGCTGGGGCTGGAAAGGGGGCACTGAAGCTTTCTTT
-	TRBV11-2	-	TRBJ2-1	CASRRSNEQFF	TGTGCCAGCAGGAGGTCCAATGAGCAGTTCTTC
-	TRBV3-1/TRBV3-2	TRBD1	TRBJ1-4	CASSQLQGRSLFF	TGTGCCAGCAGCCAGTTACAGGGGAGGTCACTGTTTTTT
-	TRBV6-1	TRBD2	TRBJ2-3	CASSGTSGGAVDTQYF	TGTGCCAGCAGTGGGACTAGCGGGGGGGCAGTAGATACGCAGTATTTT
-	TRBV7-3	TRBD2	TRBJ2-5	CASSRSGTSGVLETQYF	TGTGCCAGCAGCAGGTCCGGGACTAGCGGTGTATTGGAGACCCAGTACTTC
-	TRBV19	TRBD1	TRBJ1-6	CASSVADRINSPLHF	TGTGCCAGTAGTGTAGCGGACAGGATCAATTCACCCCTCCACTTT
once	TRBV12-3/TRBV12-4	-	TRBJ1-4	CASSYTSEEKLFF	TGTGCCAGCAGTTATACAAGCGAAGAAAAACTGTTTTTT
-	TRBV6-5	TRBD1	TRBJ1-5	CASRPQGRGNQPQHF	TGTGCCAGCAGACCACAGGGGCGCGGCAATCAGCCCCAGCATTTT
few	TRBV4-1	-	TRBJ2-2	CASSQEGGYGELFF	TGCGCCAGCAGCCAAGAGGGGGGTTACGGGGAGCTGTTTTTT
-	TRBV27	TRBD1	TRBJ1-4	CASSSQGLVEKLFF	TGTGCCAGCAGTTCACAGGGGTTAGTTGAAAAACTGTTTTTT
-	TRBV7-9	-	TRBJ2-5	CASSAQSLTEHETQYF	TGTGCCAGCAGCGCCCAATCCCTGACAGAGCATGAGACCCAGTACTTC
-	TRBV5-8	TRBD2	TRBJ2-3	CASSPGTGGTDTQYF	TGTGCCAGCAGCCCCGGGACGGGGGGGACAGATACGCAGTATTTT
-	TRBV6-5	-	TRBJ2-4	CASSYGPEGNIQYF	TGTGCCAGCAGTTACGGGCCGGAAGGAAACATTCAGTACTTC
once	TRBV28	TRBD1	TRBJ1-2	CASSVGQGAGEGGYTF	TGTGCCAGCAGTGTGGGACAGGGGGCCGGAGAGGGCGGCTACACCTTC
-	TRBV28	-	TRBJ1-1	CASSPARGLAFF	TGTGCCAGCAGCCCCGCGAGAGGGTTGGCTTTCTTT
-	TRBV28	-	TRBJ1-1	CASSLSVRVGGYDTEAFF	TGTGCCAGCAGTTTAAGTGTAAGGGTCGGAGGGTACGACACTGAAGCTTTCTTT
-	TRBV7-9	TRBD1	TRBJ1-2	CASSYAGTEIGCTF	TGTGCCAGCAGCTATGCCGGGACAGAAATAGGTTGCACCTTC
-	TRBV5-1	TRBD2	TRBJ2-1	CASSLRLAGSNEQFF	TGCGCCAGCAGCTTGAGGCTAGCGGGGTCCAATGAGCAGTTCTTC
once	TRBV11-1	TRBD2	TRBJ2-1	CASSLAGLAGEEQFF	TGTGCCAGCAGCTTAGCGGGACTAGCGGGGGAAGAGCAGTTCTTC
-	TRBV30	TRBD1	TRBJ2-4	CAWSAGGRYIQYF	TGTGCCTGGAGCGCAGGGGGCAGGTACATTCAGTACTTC
few	TRBV13	TRBD1	TRBJ1-2	CASSLLGDREVGGYTF	TGTGCCAGCAGCCTCTTAGGTGACAGGGAAGTCGGAGGCTACACCTTC